A single sample is the source of the 27 T cell receptor beta chains below, sequenced in a study of molecular identifiers for immune sequencing clone quantification. MiXCR was run by TCRdb on the PCR reads, yielding one entry per CDR3 protein. The sample consists of about half a million distinct CDR3 sequences, about a fifth of them appearing once. Sequencing used naive CD8+ T cells from blood, with Jurkat cell RNA spiked in. As to subset: FACS-sorted CD8+CD4-CCR7+CD45RA+ naive T cells. All receptors come from a human donor in good health. Some libraries in this study had Jurkat cell RNA spiked in.

This clonotype was seen repeatedly, ten times or more. CDR3 DNA: TGTGCCAGCAGCTTGGCCAGTAAGAACACTGAAGCTTTCTTT. Translated, it gives CASSLASKNTEAFF. The chain uses TRBV7-9 and TRBJ1-1; D is unresolved. This CDR3 comprises 14 residues. CDR1 is SEHNR and CDR2 is FQNEAQ in the germline V gene (reference sequence). The V end lost 3 bases, the J end lost 1 base, and 9 bases lay between the germline ends. Together with reference TRBV7-9 and TRBJ1-1, the CDR3 gives the full variable domain: DTGVSQNPRHKITKRGQNVTFRCDPISEHNRLYWYRQTLGQGPEFLTYFQNEAQLEKSRLLSDRFSAERPKGSFSTLEIQRTEQGDSAMYLCASSLASKNTEAFFGQGTRLTVV.

The V call is TRBV6-1, the J call TRBJ2-7; TRBD1 agrees at 11 bases. Trimming took 0 bases from V and 12 from J; bases not matched to a gene: 7. This CDR3 is 14 amino acids long. CDR1 is MNHNS, CDR2 SASEGT, per germline. Written as DNA, the CDR3 is TGTGCCAGCAGTGAAGCGCTGGGACAGGGGGTCGTGTACTTC. Translation gives CASSEALGQGVVYF.

The sample holds many counts of this clonotype. The chain uses TRBV29-1 and TRBJ1-1; 7 bases map to TRBD1. There are 13 residues in the CDR3. Germline V gives CDR1 SQVTM, CDR2 ANQGSEA. J gave up 0 bases and V 7 bases, and 5 bases lay outside the gene matches. The CDR3 loop reads CSALDRLNTEAFF. CDR3 nucleotides: TGCAGCGCCCTGGACAGGTTGAACACTGAAGCTTTCTTT.

This clonotype has just a few counts. V and J are TRBV19 and TRBJ2-2, with D possibly being TRBD2 (6 bases). The germline CDR1 and CDR2 sequences are LNHDA and SQIVND (reference sequence). Trimming took 1 base from V and 5 from J, leaving 8 bases between them. This CDR3 is 14 amino acids long. The CDR3 loop is CASSIGGGTGELFF. For the CDR3, the DNA is TGTGCCAGTAGTATAGGGGGAGGAACCGGGGAGCTGTTTTTT.

This clonotype has a handful of counts. This rearrangement joins TRBV28 to TRBJ2-7; tentatively, D is TRBD1 (6 bases). Per the germline V gene, CDR1 is MDHEN and CDR2 is SYDVKM. The CDR3 is 15 amino acids. The germline V and J ends were trimmed by 5 bases and 0 bases, with 14 bases remaining between them. CDR3 sequence: CASSPRTESSYEQYF. The CDR3, as DNA: TGTGCCAGCAGTCCCCGGACAGAGAGCTCCTACGAGCAGTACTTC.

At least ten counts were recorded for this clonotype. The CDR3: CASSPLAGAAGELFF. CDR3 DNA sequence: TGTGCCAGCAGCCCCCTGGCGGGAGCGGCCGGGGAGCTGTTTTTT. J is TRBJ2-2 and V is TRBV7-6, with TRBD2 matching over 7 bases. Germline lookup yields CDR1 SGHVS and CDR2 FNYEAQ. The CDR3 totals 15 residues. Trimming at V came to 5 bases and at J to 6 bases, leaving 9 bases not matched to a gene.

This clonotype occurred many times. The chain combines TRBV19 with TRBJ2-2; 8 bases fit TRBD2. Germline trimming cut 9 bases from V and 6 bases from J; bases unmatched to any gene: 6. The CDR3 spans 13 residues. CDR1 is LNHDA and CDR2 is SQIVND in the germline V gene (reference sequence). CDR3 nucleotides: TGTGCCAGCAGCCCCGGGGGGGCCGGGGAGCTGTTTTTT. It codes for CASSPGGAGELFF.

In its sample, this clonotype was seen many times. This chain links TRBV20-1 with TRBJ1-4, with a tentative D call TRBD1 (6 bases). The CDR3 is made up of 18 amino acids. CDR1 and CDR2 from the germline V gene are DFQATT and SNEGSKA (reference sequence). With 3 bases removed from V and 0 bases from J, the gap between germline ends came to 20 bases. The CDR3 reads CSARARRGKTATNEKLFF. Written as DNA, the CDR3 is TGCAGTGCTAGGGCCAGGAGGGGGAAAACTGCAACTAATGAAAAACTGTTTTTT.

This clonotype appeared many times. The chain joins TRBV6-6 to TRBJ2-1; 7 nucleotides align to TRBD2. Losses at the gene ends were 2 bases for V and 8 bases for J; bases not matched to a gene: 6. The CDR3 runs to 14 residues. The germline V gene encodes CDR1 MNHNY and CDR2 SVGAGI (reference sequence). The CDR3 loop reads CASSYQLARDEQFF. Written as DNA, the CDR3 is TGTGCCAGCAGTTACCAACTAGCGAGGGATGAGCAGTTCTTC.

This clonotype was found a few times. The rearrangement links TRBV27 to TRBJ2-7; 7 positions match TRBD2. The V gene's germline CDR1 is MNHEY and CDR2 SMNVEV (reference sequence). J lost 3 bases, V lost 3 bases, and 5 bases had no gene match. This CDR3 has 14 residues. CDR3 nucleotides: TGTGCCAGCAGTTTTGGGGCTAGCGGCTACGAGCAGTACTTC. Protein product: CASSFGASGYEQYF.

The chain recombines TRBV2 with TRBJ2-7; D tentatively reads TRBD1 or TRBD2 (5 bases each). Per the germline V gene, CDR1 is SNHLY and CDR2 is FYNNEI. The CDR3 totals 11 residues. V was pared by 6 bases and J by 10 bases, with 13 bases between. The CDR3 loop reads CASRGERNQYF. Here the CDR3 DNA reads TGTGCCAGCAGGGGGGAGCGGAACCAGTACTTC.

The chain recombines TRBV7-9 with TRBJ1-1; D call uncertain. The germline CDR1 and CDR2 sequences are SEHNR and FQNEAQ (reference sequence). The CDR3 spans 14 residues. V shed 2 bases and J shed 1 base, with 8 bases lying between them. Written as DNA, the CDR3 is TGTGCCAGCAGCTTAATGCCAGAGAACACTGAAGCTTTCTTT. Residues: CASSLMPENTEAFF. The full variable domain, rest sourced from reference TRBV7-9 and TRBJ1-1, is DTGVSQNPRHKITKRGQNVTFRCDPISEHNRLYWYRQTLGQGPEFLTYFQNEAQLEKSRLLSDRFSAERPKGSFSTLEIQRTEQGDSAMYLCASSLMPENTEAFFGQGTRLTVV.

V usage is TRBV2 and J usage is TRBJ2-7, with a tentative D call TRBD1 (5 bases). V was shortened by 3 bases and J by 6 bases, with 15 bases between the two germline ends. This CDR3 is 14 amino acids long. Germline CDR1 and CDR2: SNHLY and FYNNEI. CDR3 sequence: CASSDGQGQGEQYF. The DNA for the CDR3 is TGTGCCAGCAGTGACGGGCAGGGTCAAGGCGAGCAGTACTTC.

A remark on this clonotype: One end of the junction is discordant with germline, which a read error may explain. The chain links TRBV7-6 to TRBJ2-5; D assignment may be TRBD1 or TRBD2 (5 bases each). Germline-derived CDR1 and CDR2 are SGHVS and FNYEAQ. CDR3 length equals 15 residues. CDR3 nucleotides: TGTGCCAGCAGCCACCTTCGGGACCTCCAAGAGGCCCAGTACTTC. This encodes CASSHLRDLQEAQYF.

Ten or more counts support this clonotype. The chain joins TRBV13 to TRBJ2-3; 15 bases fit TRBD2. This CDR3 spans 18 amino acids. V was clipped by 7 bases and J by 3 bases; unmatched bases: 11. Germline lookup yields CDR1 PRHDT and CDR2 FYEKMQ (reference sequence). Here the CDR3 DNA reads TGTGCCAGCACCCATCCGGGACTAGCGGGAGGTAGAACAGATACGCAGTATTTT. It codes for CASTHPGLAGGRTDTQYF.

About this clonotype itself: A much larger clone is a single base away; this may be a read error. This CDR3 is CSARDQYFYEQYF. The CDR3 nucleotides read TGCAGTGCTAGGGATCAGTACTTCTACGAGCAGTACTTC. The chain is built from TRBV20-1 and TRBJ2-7; D is ambiguous. The CDR3 totals 13 residues. V lost 3 bases and J lost 3, with 12 bases in between. CDR1 DFQATT and CDR2 SNEGSKA come from the germline V gene (reference sequence).

The count of this clonotype is one. Being one base from a much bigger clone, this may be a read error. This chain connects TRBV5-3 to TRBJ1-2; 7 nucleotides agree with TRBD1. TRBV5-3 is an ORF for which the function is uncertain. The CDR3 spans 15 residues. Here the CDR3 DNA reads TGTGCCAGCAGCTTCTTAACAGGGGTCAACTATGGCTACACCTTC. Amino acid sequence: CASSFLTGVNYGYTF.

This clonotype was seen many times. This chain joins TRBV27 and TRBJ2-7; D is undetermined. The V gene's germline CDR1 is MNHEY and CDR2 SMNVEV (reference sequence). The CDR3 consists of 14 residues. The V end lost 5 bases, the J end lost 5 bases, and 16 bases lay between the germline ends. CDR3 amino acids: CASSPRLQFHEQYF. CDR3 coding DNA: TGTGCCAGCAGTCCCCGCTTGCAGTTCCACGAGCAGTACTTC.

At least ten counts were recorded for this clonotype. This chain connects TRBV29-1 to TRBJ2-6; D is unclear. The CDR3 extends over 15 amino acids. With 8 bases removed from V and 0 bases from J, the gap between germline ends came to 14 bases. CDR1 and CDR2 (germline): SQVTM, ANQGSEA. CDR3 loop: CSRVEIRSGANVLTF. CDR3 bases: TGCAGCAGGGTAGAGATACGCTCTGGGGCCAACGTCCTGACTTTC.

V usage is TRBV9 and J usage is TRBJ2-7; a possible D gene is TRBD1 (6 bases). The germline V gene encodes CDR1 SGDLS and CDR2 YYNGEE. V was cut by 3 bases and J by 0 bases, with 10 bases left in between. This CDR3 has 14 residues. DNA of the CDR3: TGTGCCAGCAGCGAACAGGGTCGCTCCTACGAGCAGTACTTC. Its translation is CASSEQGRSYEQYF.

The chain recombines TRBV2 with TRBJ2-4, with 7 bases aligning to TRBD1. The CDR3 length is 14 residues. CDR1 and CDR2 (germline): SNHLY, FYNNEI. Germline trimming cut 6 bases from V and 7 bases from J; bases unmatched to any gene: 9. CDR3 loop: CASSVETGSNIQYF. The CDR3 DNA reads TGTGCCAGCAGCGTTGAGACAGGGTCGAACATTCAGTACTTC.

Turning to this clonotype: This may be a read error, as it is one base from a much larger clone. Since no conserved phenylalanine or tryptophan closes the CDR3, a read error is the likely cause. The chain combines TRBV2 with TRBJ2-3, with a possible D match to TRBD1 (5 bases). Between the trimmed V and J ends, which lost 0 bases and 4 bases, there was a span of 14 bases. This CDR3 is 16 amino acids long. Germline V gives CDR1 SNHLY, CDR2 FYNNEI. In DNA, the CDR3 is TGTGCCAGCAGTGAAGCAGGGGATGGGCTGGCAGATACGCAGTATCTT. Its protein is CASSEAGDGLADTQYL.

This clonotype was picked up a small number of times. This may arise from a read error, as a much more abundant clone is one base away. The chain combines TRBV7-6 with TRBJ1-1; D is uncertain. This CDR3 contains 15 residues. The V gene's germline CDR1 is SGHVS and CDR2 FNYEAQ. In DNA form, the CDR3 reads TGTGCCGGCAGCTTAGAGCCTTTAATGAACACTGAAGCTTTCTTT. Translation gives CAGSLEPLMNTEAFF.

V usage is TRBV5-6 and J usage is TRBJ1-1; 7 bases line up with TRBD1. Germline CDR1 reads SGHDT; CDR2 reads YYEEEE. There are 17 residues in the CDR3. V gave up 0 bases and J gave up 3 bases; unmatched junction bases: 11. CDR3 residues: CASSLVRQGNLYTEAFF. CDR3 bases: TGTGCCAGCAGCTTGGTGAGACAGGGAAATTTGTACACTGAAGCTTTCTTT. The full variable domain, with the rest looked up from reference TRBV5-6 and TRBJ1-1, is DAGVTQSPTHLIKTRGQQVTLRCSPKSGHDTVSWYQQALGQGPQFIFQYYEEEERQRGNFPDRFSGHQFPNYSSELNVNALLLGDSALYLCASSLVRQGNLYTEAFFGQGTRLTVV.

The table lists this clonotype with a few counts. This rearrangement joins TRBV21-1 to TRBJ1-5; the table's D call, TRBD1, was not checked against the DNA. TRBV21-1 is a pseudogene segment. This CDR3 has 15 amino acids. The CDR3 sequence is CASSKFCRGRQPQHF. The CDR3 region has the DNA TGTGCCAGCAGCAAATTTTGCAGGGGCAGGCAGCCCCAGCATTTT.

DNA of the CDR3: TGTGCCGGCAGCCCCTGGACAGGGTTCGTAGTGAACACTGAAGCTTTCTTT. Amino acids: CAGSPWTGFVVNTEAFF. V gene TRBV5-3 combines with J gene TRBJ1-1; 8 bases line up with TRBD1. TRBV5-3 is treated as an ORF (open reading frame) with a function not yet certain. The CDR3 covers 17 residues. Trimming cost V 10 bases and J 0 bases; bases outside gene matches: 17.

This clonotype was found many times. This rearrangement joins TRBV20-1 to TRBJ2-7, with TRBD2 matching over 10 bases. The V gene end was trimmed by 5 bases and the J gene end by 3 bases; junction bases not matched to a gene: 10. Germline V CDR1 and CDR2: DFQATT, SNEGSKA (reference sequence). There are 15 residues in the CDR3. For the CDR3, the DNA is TGCAGTGCTCGGATGCTAGCGGGAGCCTTCTACGAGCAGTACTTC. Its protein product is CSARMLAGAFYEQYF.